These 21 T cell receptor beta chains were sequenced from one sample in a study of T-cell memory formation after mild COVID-19. One entry per CDR3 protein results from TCRdb running MiXCR on the 5' RACE reads. The sample yields roughly 500,000 distinct CDR3 sequences, around 21% seen once. Material: PBMCs or a T cell subset sorted from them (not recorded which). The receptors shown here come from an adult woman who had mild COVID-19 (a few samples of this study predate the infection). Cell type and time point are not known.

CDR3 amino acids: CASSRIAGELYTDTQYF. In DNA form, the CDR3 reads TGTGCCAGCAGCCGCATAGCGGGAGAGCTCTACACAGATACGCAGTATTTT. The chain joins TRBV7-2 to TRBJ2-3, with 9 bases that match TRBD2. This CDR3 contains 17 residues. Germline CDR1 reads SGHTA; CDR2 reads FQGNSA. V lost 5 bases to trimming and J lost 2 bases; unmatched junction nucleotides: 11.

The chain carries TRBV6-2 or TRBV6-3 and TRBJ1-1; 9 bases are shared with TRBD1. This CDR3 contains 16 residues. The V gene end was trimmed by 2 bases and the J gene end by 2 bases; junction bases not matched to a gene: 6. Germline-derived CDR1 and CDR2 are MNHEY and SVGEGT. CDR3 in amino acids: CASSYGGQGGNTEAFF. In DNA, the CDR3 is TGTGCCAGCAGTTACGGGGGACAGGGTGGAAACACTGAAGCTTTCTTT.

This clonotype was seen repeatedly, ten times or more. The chain carries TRBV7-2 and TRBJ2-2, with D possibly TRBD1 on 5 matching bases. This CDR3 has 17 amino acids. CDR1 and CDR2 from the germline V gene are SGHTA and FQGNSA. The germline V and J ends were trimmed by 1 base and 4 bases, with 16 bases remaining between them. CDR3 amino acids: CASSLEGASVGTGELFF. CDR3 coding DNA: TGTGCCAGCAGCTTAGAAGGGGCTAGTGTGGGCACCGGGGAGCTGTTTTTT.

The rearrangement links TRBV5-1 to TRBJ1-6; the D is unclear. V lost 2 bases to trimming and J lost 0 bases, with 15 bases between them. Germline-derived CDR1 and CDR2 are SGHRS and YFSETQ. The CDR3 extends over 18 amino acids. This CDR3 is CASSFNVLRSSYNSPLHF. CDR3 nucleotides: TGCGCCAGCAGCTTCAACGTACTAAGAAGCTCCTATAATTCACCCCTCCACTTT.

This clonotype was detected only a few times. The CDR3 DNA sequence: TGTGCCAGCAGCCAAGGGACATCCGCCGGGGAGCTGTTTTTT. It encodes CASSQGTSAGELFF. The chain recombines TRBV3-1 with TRBJ2-2; D possibly corresponds to TRBD1 (5 bases). The CDR3 length is 14 residues. Germline V gene data show CDR1 as LGHDT and CDR2 as YNNKEL (reference sequence). Trimming took off 1 base at V and 6 bases at J, with 9 bases between the two ends.

This chain uses TRBV24-1 with TRBJ2-1; TRBD2 aligns across 11 bases. Trimming cost V 4 bases and J 4 bases; bases outside gene matches: 5. This CDR3 is built from 16 residues. Germline lookup yields CDR1 KGHDR and CDR2 SFDVKD. The CDR3 is CATSDLSGGVYNEQFF. The CDR3 coding sequence is TGTGCCACCAGTGACCTTAGCGGGGGGGTTTACAATGAGCAGTTCTTC.

This clonotype has just a few counts. V usage is TRBV3-1 and J usage is TRBJ1-3; D is ambiguous. Trimming took off 1 base at V and 7 bases at J, with 8 bases between the two ends. This CDR3 contains 13 residues. Germline V lookup: CDR1 LGHDT, CDR2 YNNKEL (reference sequence). This CDR3 is CASSQVRGNTIYF. The CDR3 region has the DNA TGTGCCAGCAGCCAAGTTCGTGGGAACACCATATATTTT.

V and J are TRBV12-3 or TRBV12-4 and TRBJ2-1; D is perhaps TRBD1 (6 bases). V shed 2 bases and J shed 15 bases, with 17 bases lying between them. The CDR3 runs to 13 residues. CDR3: CASSLRGKGDWFF. As DNA, the CDR3 is TGTGCCAGCAGTTTAAGGGGGAAGGGCGACTGGTTCTTC.

In its sample, this clonotype was seen a few times. This sequence joins TRBV19 and TRBJ1-1, with D perhaps matching TRBD1 (6 bases). The CDR3 runs 14 residues. With 3 bases removed from V and 1 base from J, the gap between germline ends came to 9 bases. Germline V CDR1 and CDR2: LNHDA, SQIVND (reference sequence). CDR3 sequence: CASSMVRGNTEAFF. In DNA, the CDR3 is TGTGCCAGTAGTATGGTCAGGGGGAACACTGAAGCTTTCTTT.

This clonotype was picked up one time. The V call is TRBV6-5, the J call TRBJ1-2, with TRBD1 matching over 10 bases. V was clipped by 2 bases and J by 5 bases; unmatched bases: 8. The CDR3 is 16 residues long. Germline V gene lookup returns CDR1 MNHEY and CDR2 SVGAGI. CDR3 loop: CASSYVGTGERYGYTF. The CDR3 DNA reads as TGTGCCAGCAGTTACGTCGGGACAGGGGAGCGTTATGGCTACACCTTC.

The chain carries TRBV4-3 and TRBJ2-3; D is uncertain. There are 15 residues in the CDR3. Germline V CDR1 and CDR2: LGHNA, YSLEER. Trimming shortened V by 4 bases and J by 4 bases, and 15 bases separated the two germline ends. CDR3 nucleotides: TGCGCCAGCAGCCCGTCCCGGCGACTGGCAGATACGCAGTATTTT. Translated: CASSPSRRLADTQYF.

Remarks on this clonotype: A single base separates this from a much larger clone, so it may be a read error. The rearrangement joins TRBV2 to TRBJ2-5, with 9 bases lining up with TRBD1. This CDR3 comprises 13 residues. The V segment lost 7 bases and the J segment 3 bases; nucleotides outside the gene matches: 3. Germline V gene lookup returns CDR1 SNHLY and CDR2 FYNNEI. DNA for the CDR3: TGTGCCAGCACCCGGGACAGGGAAGAGACCCAGTACTTC. Translation gives CASTRDREETQYF.

V and J are TRBV29-1 and TRBJ1-2; 11 bases agree with TRBD1. Germline-derived CDR1 and CDR2 are SQVTM and ANQGSEA. The V and J ends lost 5 bases and 8 bases, in that order; junction bases with no gene match: 13. The CDR3 totals 15 residues. Written as DNA, the CDR3 is TGCAGCGTTTCGGACAGGGGGCATCAAGGAGAGGGCTACACCTTC. Its protein product is CSVSDRGHQGEGYTF.

V is TRBV27 and J is TRBJ1-5, with D hard to call. The CDR3 runs to 15 residues. Looked up from germline, CDR1 is MNHEY and CDR2 is SMNVEV (reference sequence). V was trimmed by 5 bases and J by 2 bases, leaving 13 bases between them. The CDR3 spells CASSPWTRGNQPQHF. CDR3 nucleotides: TGTGCCAGCAGTCCCTGGACCCGGGGCAATCAGCCCCAGCATTTT.

The chain uses TRBV4-3 and TRBJ1-2, with TRBD1 as a possible D gene (5 bases). CDR1 and CDR2 from the germline V gene are LGHNA and YSLEER. The CDR3 loop spans 14 amino acids. V was pared by 7 bases and J by 8 bases, with 20 bases between. DNA of the CDR3: TGCGCCAGCACCTCTGAGCAGGGAGTGGTCGGCTACACCTTC. This gives the protein CASTSEQGVVGYTF.

This clonotype was recorded at least ten times. The chain joins TRBV30 to TRBJ1-1, with D hard to call. The CDR3 sequence is 11 residues long. CDR1 GTSNPN and CDR2 SVGIG come from the germline V gene (reference sequence). With 2 bases removed from V and 7 bases from J, the gap between germline ends came to 8 bases. DNA for the CDR3: TGTGCCTGGAGTCATGGGATTGAAGCTTTCTTT. Encoded protein: CAWSHGIEAFF.

This chain uses TRBV20-1 with TRBJ2-3, with 7 bases that match TRBD1. The V and J ends lost 4 bases and 0 bases, in that order; junction bases with no gene match: 7. The CDR3 sequence is 15 residues long. Germline assignment: CDR1 DFQATT and CDR2 SNEGSKA (reference sequence). The CDR3 DNA reads TGCAGTGCTACCTTGGGACAGAGAAGCACAGATACGCAGTATTTT. This encodes CSATLGQRSTDTQYF.

This clonotype came up a few times. The V call is TRBV18, the J call TRBJ2-7; D is possibly TRBD1 or TRBD2 (5 bases each). Trimming stripped 4 bases from V and 2 bases from J, with 12 bases between. This CDR3 comprises 14 residues. Looked up from germline, CDR1 is KGHSH and CDR2 is LQKENI. This CDR3 reads CASSLPPGPYEQYF. The CDR3 DNA is TGTGCCAGCTCACTTCCCCCGGGACCCTACGAGCAGTACTTC.

The rearrangement joins TRBV12-3 or TRBV12-4 to TRBJ2-5; a weak D match, TRBD2 (5 bases). V lost 5 bases to trimming and J lost 1 base, with 14 bases between them. This CDR3 spans 15 amino acids. The CDR3 sequence is CASSPEVRVQETQYF. The CDR3 nucleotides read TGTGCCAGCAGTCCCGAGGTGAGGGTCCAAGAGACCCAGTACTTC.

The chain joins TRBV20-1 to TRBJ2-2; D unresolved. V was shortened by 1 base and J by 4 bases, with 16 bases between the two germline ends. The germline gives CDR1 DFQATT, CDR2 SNEGSKA (reference sequence). This CDR3 has 16 residues. CDR3 region: CSARGRPGDGTGELFF. DNA of the CDR3: TGCAGTGCTAGAGGTCGTCCGGGTGACGGCACCGGGGAGCTGTTTTTT.

This clonotype was counted a few times. The chain uses TRBV19 and TRBJ2-1; 15 bases map to TRBD2. Looked up from germline, CDR1 is LNHDA and CDR2 is SQIVND (reference sequence). The CDR3 is 20 residues long. After removal of 5 bases from V and 6 bases from J, the junction contained 17 bases not matched to a gene. The DNA for the CDR3 is TGTGCCAGTAGTCCCGCCCCAGGACTAGCGGGAGGGTCAGGGCGCAATGAGCAGTTCTTC. Protein product: CASSPAPGLAGGSGRNEQFF.